This T cell receptor (beta chain) was identified during a study of T cells after posttransplantation cyclophosphamide. Study-wide results and caveats: Donor-recipient repertoire similarity was low at 1-2 months, rising over year one. Blood and skin or GI T cell repertoires showed limited TRB overlap.

Remarks on this clone: The antigen is unknown.

V lost 5 bases and J 4 bases, leaving 10 bases between the germline ends. The germline gives CDR1 SGHRS, CDR2 YFSETQ. This CDR3 comprises 14 residues. Method: immunoSEQ multiplex PCR; TCRdb's copy keeps in-frame clones and lacks some. The repertoire includes about 3,800 clones, 85% to 95% of them detected once, and over 0.55% sits in the top ten. Sequencing was carried out using naive CD4+ T cells sorted from PBMCs. V and J are TRBV5-1 and TRBJ1-6; D is unclear. This sequence was found in a man in his fifties or sixties. The DNA for the CDR3 is TGCGCCAGCAGACCGGGAGAATATAATTCACCCCTCCACTTT. It specifies CASRPGEYNSPLHF.